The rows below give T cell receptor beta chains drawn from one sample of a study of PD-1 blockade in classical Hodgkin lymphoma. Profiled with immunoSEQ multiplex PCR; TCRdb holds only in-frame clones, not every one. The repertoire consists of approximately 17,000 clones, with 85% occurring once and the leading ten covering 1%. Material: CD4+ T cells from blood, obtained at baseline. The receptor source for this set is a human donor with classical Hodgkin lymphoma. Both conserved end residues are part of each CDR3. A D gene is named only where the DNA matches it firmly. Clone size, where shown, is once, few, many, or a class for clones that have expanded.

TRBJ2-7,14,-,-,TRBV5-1,CASSLDGRSYEQYF,TGCGCCAGCAGCTTGGACGGGCGCTCCTACGAGCAGTACTTC
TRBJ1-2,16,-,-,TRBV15,CATSRDRTRSSYGYTF,TGTGCCACCAGCAGAGATCGGACCAGATCGTCCTATGGCTACACCTTC
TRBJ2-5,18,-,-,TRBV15,CATSRDLGGGQTQETQYF,TGTGCCACCAGCAGAGATCTCGGAGGGGGACAGACCCAAGAGACCCAGTACTTC
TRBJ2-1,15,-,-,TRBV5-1,CASSLESGTYNEQFF,TGCGCCAGCAGCTTGGAGTCGGGAACATACAATGAGCAGTTCTTC
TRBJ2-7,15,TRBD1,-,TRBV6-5,CASSRTGKDSYEQYF,TGTGCCAGCAGCCGGACAGGGAAAGACTCCTACGAGCAGTACTTC
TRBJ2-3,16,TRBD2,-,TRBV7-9,CASSLVPGGPTDTQYF,TGTGCCAGCAGCTTAGTCCCGGGGGGGCCTACAGATACGCAGTATTTT
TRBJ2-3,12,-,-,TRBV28,CASTAASDTQYF,TGTGCCAGCACGGCAGCCTCAGATACGCAGTATTTT
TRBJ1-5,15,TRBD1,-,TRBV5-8,CASSLGTGVRQPQHF,TGTGCCAGCAGCTTGGGGACAGGGGTGCGTCAGCCCCAGCATTTT
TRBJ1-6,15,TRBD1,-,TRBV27,CASSLIGQGVSPLHF,TGTGCCAGCAGTTTAATTGGACAGGGGGTGTCACCCCTCCACTTT
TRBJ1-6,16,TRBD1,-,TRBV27,CASSSRDRGLGSPLHF,TGTGCCAGCAGTTCGCGGGACAGGGGGCTTGGTTCACCCCTCCACTTT
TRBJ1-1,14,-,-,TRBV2,CASSERLMNTEAFF,TGTGCCAGCAGTGAAAGACTGATGAACACTGAAGCTTTCTTT
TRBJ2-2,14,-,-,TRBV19,CASSRQGLTGELFF,TGTGCCAGTTCCCGTCAGGGGTTGACCGGGGAGCTGTTTTTT
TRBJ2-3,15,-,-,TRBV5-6,CASSFGGPFTDTQYF,TGTGCCAGCAGCTTCGGGGGTCCTTTCACAGATACGCAGTATTTT
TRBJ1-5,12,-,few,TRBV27,CASSQTHQPQHF,TGTGCCAGCAGCCAGACACATCAGCCCCAGCATTTT
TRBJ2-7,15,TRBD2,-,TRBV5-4,CASSLGAGGPYEQYF,TGTGCCAGCAGCTTGGGAGCGGGAGGGCCTTACGAGCAGTACTTC
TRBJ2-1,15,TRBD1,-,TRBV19,CASHSRDRGRDEQFF,TGTGCCAGTCATTCTCGAGACAGGGGGCGGGATGAGCAGTTCTTC
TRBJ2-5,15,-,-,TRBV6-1,CASSEALQAQETQYF,TGTGCCAGCAGTGAAGCGCTACAGGCACAAGAGACCCAGTACTTC
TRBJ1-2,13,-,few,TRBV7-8,CASSQDRVNGYTF,TGTGCCAGCAGCCAAGATAGGGTGAATGGCTACACCTTC
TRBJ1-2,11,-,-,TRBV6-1,CASYNLYGYTF,TGTGCCAGTTATAACCTCTATGGCTACACCTTC
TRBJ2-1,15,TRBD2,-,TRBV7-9,CASSRGSGGGNEQFF,TGTGCCAGCAGCCGGGGGAGCGGGGGCGGGAATGAGCAGTTCTTC
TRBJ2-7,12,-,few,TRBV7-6,CASARTSYEQYF,TGTGCCAGCGCTCGGACCTCGTACGAGCAGTACTTC
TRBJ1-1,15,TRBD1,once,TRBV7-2,CASSLYRGPNTEAFF,TGTGCCAGCAGCTTATACAGGGGGCCGAACACTGAAGCTTTCTTT
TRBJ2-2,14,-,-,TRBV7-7,CASSLVISTGELFF,TGTGCCAGCAGCTTGGTCATATCCACCGGGGAGCTGTTTTTT
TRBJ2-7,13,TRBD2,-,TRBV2,CASSPSGPYEQYF,TGTGCCAGCAGTCCTAGCGGGCCCTACGAGCAGTACTTC
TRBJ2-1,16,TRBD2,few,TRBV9,CASSAGLAGGVNEQFF,TGTGCCAGCAGCGCAGGACTAGCGGGAGGTGTCAATGAGCAGTTCTTC
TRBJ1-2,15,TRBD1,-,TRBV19,CASNLPGQGSYGYTF,TGTGCCAGTAACCTCCCGGGACAGGGATCCTATGGCTACACCTTC
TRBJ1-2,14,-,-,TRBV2,CASKGSGWDDGYTF,TGTGCCAGCAAGGGTTCAGGGTGGGACGATGGCTACACCTTC
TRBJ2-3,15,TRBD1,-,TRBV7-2,CASSYNGQVSDTQYF,TGTGCCAGCAGCTACAACGGACAGGTTTCAGATACGCAGTATTTT
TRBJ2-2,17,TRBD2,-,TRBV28,CASSSGLAGVGTGELFF,TGTGCCAGCAGTTCGGGACTAGCGGGAGTTGGAACCGGGGAGCTGTTTTTT
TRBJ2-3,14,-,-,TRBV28,CASSLWTETDTQYF,TGTGCCAGCAGTTTATGGACAGAAACAGATACGCAGTATTTT
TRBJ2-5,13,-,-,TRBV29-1,CSVVTTPAGNQYF,TGCAGCGTTGTGACCACCCCAGCTGGGAACCAGTACTTC
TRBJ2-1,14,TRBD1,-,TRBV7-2,CASSPGTAYNEQFF,TGTGCCAGCAGCCCCGGGACAGCCTACAATGAGCAGTTCTTC
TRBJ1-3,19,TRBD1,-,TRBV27,CASSSLRQGISGVGNTIYF,TGTGCCAGCAGTTCCCTAAGACAGGGGATCTCGGGTGTTGGAAACACCATATATTTT
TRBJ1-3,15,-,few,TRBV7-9,CASSLEQGSGNTIYF,TGTGCCAGCAGCTTAGAGCAGGGCTCTGGAAACACCATATATTTT